This T cell receptor (beta chain) came from a study of T cells in Graves' hyperthyroidism and ophthalmopathy. About the study: Once the initial diagnosis was made, peripheral blood was obtained before any treatment. Findings and limits, study-wide: Ophthalmopathy prediction by the model preceded onset by a median roughly 6.3 months.

Patients between 18 and 65 years old had hyperthyroidism, newly diagnosed and lasting under 2 months. With regard to this clonotype: What it binds is not known.

TCR beta CDR3 regions were amplified from RNA transcripts. First-round RT-PCR targeting the TCR CDR3 was performed with the HTBI primer set. TCRdb used MiXCR to reprocess the multiplex PCR reads, holding one entry per CDR3 protein. The sample includes about 150,000 distinct CDR3 sequences, 22% of them seen just once. V trimming: 7 bases; J trimming: 5 bases; junction bases outside the gene matches: 7. The CDR3 is made up of 14 amino acids. This sequence originates from a woman aged 50 to 65 with Graves' hyperthyroidism that later progressed to Graves' ophthalmopathy. Sequences were obtained from blood. This chain uses TRBV12-3 or TRBV12-4 with TRBJ2-7; 11 nucleotides agree with TRBD2. DNA for the CDR3: TGTGCCAGCACCAATAGCGGGAGGGCCGACGAGCAGTACTTC. Its protein product is CASTNSGRADEQYF.